This TCR beta chain is from a study of blood T cell repertoires in COVID-19. Study-level information: COVID-19 samples, acute and convalescent, were from the United States, Italy and Spain. T cells, B-cell-depleted T cells, or PBMCs supplied cDNA or gDNA.

As processed by the authors: Nucleated cell number was recorded as an estimate derived from reference gene primer amplification. Sequencing used immunoSEQ multiplex PCR; TCRdb keeps in-frame clones, though not all of them. V, J and clone size are taken as reported in that table, and D and trimming were inferred from the DNA itself. The sample contains approximately 36,000 clones, 74% of which appear only once. Followed over time, Seattle patients had been enrolled while infection was active. The sequence derives from a man in his 70s with COVID-19, enrolled during active disease. Sequencing used peripheral blood.

In DNA form, the CDR3 reads TGTGCCAGTAGTATCCGACAGGGCGACGAGCAGTACTTC. It encodes CASSIRQGDEQYF. The rearrangement uses TRBV19 and TRBJ2-7; 7 nucleotides match TRBD1. The junction had 4 bases not matched to a gene; V was cut back by 3 bases and J by 5 bases. There are 13 residues in the CDR3. Per the germline V gene, CDR1 is LNHDA and CDR2 is SQIVND (reference sequence).